Listed below are T cell receptor beta chains from one sample, sequenced in a study of CD8+ T cells in alopecia areata. Assay used: immunoSEQ multiplex PCR; TCRdb lists only in-frame clones, some missing. The profile shows approximately 180,000 clones, 59% of them singletons. The source material was CD4+ T cells sorted from blood, sampled at week 0. The receptors come from a human donor with alopecia areata. CDR3s include the opening cysteine and the closing phenylalanine or tryptophan. D genes are given only for firm matches. Only part of the rows carry a size: once, few, many, or a class if the clone is expanded.

CDR3 | DNA | V | D | size | J
CASSLMTGNNEQFF | TGTGCCAGCAGCTTAATGACAGGGAACAATGAGCAGTTCTTC | TRBV7-3 | TRBD1 | . | TRBJ2-1
CASSYSGRGRGGYTF | TGTGCCAGCAGTTACTCGGGCAGGGGGAGGGGTGGCTACACCTTC | TRBV6-5 | TRBD1 | . | TRBJ1-2
CAWSGQVNTEAFF | TGTGCCTGGAGTGGACAGGTGAACACTGAAGCTTTCTTT | TRBV30 | . | . | TRBJ1-1
CASSVDSRGEMDGYTF | TGTGCCAGCAGCGTAGATTCTAGAGGAGAAATGGATGGCTACACCTTC | TRBV9 | . | . | TRBJ1-2
CASSQREGINYGYTF | TGCGCCAGCAGCCAACGCGAGGGTATCAACTATGGCTACACCTTC | TRBV4-1 | . | . | TRBJ1-2
CSVAARPGELFF | TGCAGCGTTGCGGCACGTCCCGGGGAGCTGTTTTTT | TRBV29-1 | . | . | TRBJ2-2
CASSLGTAGNQPQHF | TGTGCCAGCAGCCTTGGGACAGCAGGAAATCAGCCCCAGCATTTT | TRBV11-2 | TRBD1 | few | TRBJ1-5
CASSLPGGQITGETQYF | TGCGCCAGCAGCTTGCCAGGGGGACAAATCACAGGAGAGACCCAGTACTTC | TRBV5-1 | TRBD1 | . | TRBJ2-5
CAWNMRDRVNGETQYF | TGTGCCTGGAACATGCGGGACAGGGTAAACGGAGAGACCCAGTACTTC | TRBV30 | TRBD1 | . | TRBJ2-5
CAWSRRAGETQYF | TGTGCCTGGAGTAGAAGGGCCGGTGAGACCCAGTACTTC | TRBV30 | . | once | TRBJ2-5
CAWSRGRPSNQPQHF | TGTGCCTGGAGCCGGGGGAGACCTAGCAATCAGCCCCAGCATTTT | TRBV30 | . | . | TRBJ1-5
CASSHTTGRVLDEQFF | TGTGCCAGCAGCCATACGACTGGTCGGGTACTGGATGAGCAGTTCTTC | TRBV7-9 | . | . | TRBJ2-1
CSVGQNTYQPQHF | TGCAGCGTTGGTCAAAACACTTATCAGCCCCAGCATTTT | TRBV29-1 | . | . | TRBJ1-5
CASSPTASSGNTIYF | TGTGCCAGCAGTCCGACCGCGAGCTCTGGAAACACCATATATTTT | TRBV27 | . | . | TRBJ1-3
CASSLAGVGPYEQYF | TGTGCCAGCAGCTTAGCGGGGGTGGGACCCTACGAGCAGTACTTC | TRBV7-9 | . | . | TRBJ2-7
CASSQGTSGGDEQFF | TGCGCCAGCAGCCAAGGGACTAGCGGGGGTGATGAGCAGTTCTTC | TRBV4-1 | TRBD2 | . | TRBJ2-1
CSVERGQGQLNEQFF | TGCAGCGTTGAACGTGGACAGGGTCAGTTGAATGAGCAGTTCTTC | TRBV29-1 | TRBD1 | . | TRBJ2-1
CSVRTGISGANVLTF | TGCAGCGTTAGGACAGGGATTTCTGGGGCCAACGTCCTGACTTTC | TRBV29-1 | TRBD1 | . | TRBJ2-6
CASSYSTGPSSYEQYF | TGTGCCAGCAGTTACTCGACAGGGCCCAGCTCCTACGAGCAGTACTTC | TRBV6-5 | TRBD1 | once | TRBJ2-7
CASSFNQGNTEAFF | TGTGCCAGCAGCTTTAATCAGGGGAACACTGAAGCTTTCTTT | TRBV11-2 | . | . | TRBJ1-1
CATSRGYGYTF | TGTGCCACCAGCCGTGGCTATGGCTACACCTTC | TRBV15 | . | . | TRBJ1-2
CSVEQANEKLFF | TGCAGCGTTGAACAAGCTAATGAAAAACTGTTTTTT | TRBV29-1 | . | . | TRBJ1-4
CSVGAGAGGTGQYF | TGCAGCGTTGGGGCGGGTGCAGGAGGAACGGGGCAGTACTTC | TRBV29-1 | . | . | TRBJ2-7
CASSYGTGLDSPLHF | TGTGCCAGCAGCTACGGGACAGGGTTGGATTCACCCCTCCACTTT | TRBV11-3 | TRBD1 | . | TRBJ1-6
CASSLERAIGRETQYF | TGCGCCAGCAGCTTGGAGCGGGCCATCGGGAGGGAGACCCAGTACTTC | TRBV5-1 | TRBD2 | few | TRBJ2-5
CASSFGLRSSYEQYF | TGTGCCAGCAGTTTTGGACTCCGCAGCTCCTACGAGCAGTACTTC | TRBV27 | . | few | TRBJ2-7
CATSLEGGLSNQPQHF | TGTGCCACCAGCCTCGAGGGGGGTCTGAGCAATCAGCCCCAGCATTTT | TRBV15 | . | . | TRBJ1-5
CASSRQAGMEYNEQFF | TGTGCCAGCAGTCGCCAAGCGGGGATGGAATACAATGAGCAGTTCTTC | TRBV2 | TRBD2 | once | TRBJ2-1
CAWSADRETQYF | TGTGCCTGGAGTGCTGACAGAGAGACCCAGTACTTC | TRBV30 | . | . | TRBJ2-5
CSVQTGTGNYGYTF | TGCAGCGTCCAGACCGGGACAGGGAACTATGGCTACACCTTC | TRBV29-1 | TRBD1 | . | TRBJ1-2
CSAGHPDTQYF | TGCAGCGCAGGACATCCAGATACGCAGTATTTT | TRBV29-1 | . | . | TRBJ2-3
CSAFRLDRGKRGYTF | TGCAGCGCCTTTAGGTTGGACAGGGGCAAAAGGGGCTACACCTTC | TRBV29-1 | TRBD1 | . | TRBJ1-2
CSVGSGSNQPQHF | TGCAGCGTTGGTTCAGGTAGCAATCAGCCCCAGCATTTT | TRBV29-1 | . | . | TRBJ1-5
CASSRQRQPTGELFF | TGTGCCAGCAGTCGACAGAGACAGCCCACCGGGGAGCTGTTTTTT | TRBV27 | . | . | TRBJ2-2
CASTPVIGAEQFF | TGTGCCAGCACCCCCGTTATTGGGGCAGAGCAGTTCTTC | TRBV6-5 | . | . | TRBJ2-1
CAWSLVGSYNEQFF | TGTGCCTGGAGTCTAGTTGGATCCTACAATGAGCAGTTCTTC | TRBV30 | . | . | TRBJ2-1
CASGQASRGETQYF | TGTGCCAGCGGACAGGCCTCAAGGGGAGAGACCCAGTACTTC | TRBV6-5 | TRBD1 | few | TRBJ2-5
CASSVGPNTEAFF | TGTGCCAGCAGCGTAGGGCCGAACACTGAAGCTTTCTTT | TRBV9 | . | . | TRBJ1-1
CSVSDTGVDQPQHF | TGCAGCGTTTCAGACACGGGGGTGGATCAGCCCCAGCATTTT | TRBV29-1 | . | once | TRBJ1-5
CASSSGQGLQPQHF | TGTGCCAGCAGCTCTGGACAGGGTCTCCAGCCCCAGCATTTT | TRBV7-2 | TRBD1 | . | TRBJ1-5
CSVASGAVGTEAFF | TGCAGCGTCGCTTCCGGGGCTGTTGGCACTGAAGCTTTCTTT | TRBV29-1 | . | . | TRBJ1-1
CASSRIGTRQETQYF | TGTGCCAGCAGCCGAATCGGGACTAGACAAGAGACCCAGTACTTC | TRBV9 | TRBD2 | few | TRBJ2-5
CASTSISDTQYF | TGTGCCAGCACTAGCATTTCAGATACGCAGTATTTT | TRBV7-9 | . | medium-sized | TRBJ2-3
CAISGGQQETQYF | TGTGCCATCAGTGGGGGTCAGCAAGAGACCCAGTACTTC | TRBV10-3 | . | . | TRBJ2-5
CAWRGQNTGELFF | TGTGCCTGGAGAGGACAGAACACCGGGGAGCTGTTTTTT | TRBV30 | . | . | TRBJ2-2
CASSDTSGHSEKLFF | TGTGCCAGCAGTGATACGTCAGGTCATAGTGAAAAACTGTTTTTT | TRBV25-1 | . | few | TRBJ1-4
CAWSVLQETYEQYF | TGTGCCTGGAGTGTATTACAGGAGACCTACGAGCAGTACTTC | TRBV30 | . | . | TRBJ2-7
CASRGGGQFF | TGTGCCAGCAGGGGGGGAGGGCAGTTCTTC | TRBV6-1 | . | . | TRBJ2-1